These 20 T cell receptor beta chains share one sample of origin, sequenced in a study of T cells in women clearing cervical HPV infection. Clones were sequenced by immunoSEQ multiplex PCR, and TCRdb holds only the in-frame ones, with some missing. The sample includes about 39,000 clones. The specimen sequenced was blood buffy coat. The receptors shown here come from a woman between 18 and 70 years old with a cervical HPV16 infection that either progressed to CIN3+ or cleared (not recorded which).

To note about this clone: The sequence runs out 3 residues before the end of the CDR3; the remainder is reconstructed from the germline J gene. The gene calls are TRBV19 and TRBJ1-1, with no clear D. Germline V CDR1 and CDR2: LNHDA, SQIVND (reference sequence). Trimming took 10 bases from V and 1 from J, leaving 16 bases between them. The CDR3 extends over 14 amino acids. CDR3 DNA, as far as it was read: TGTGCCACCAGTGGCGGTGGGTGGAACACTGAA. This translates into CATSGGGWNTE. The full-length CDR3 reads as CATSGGGWNTEAFF.

On this clone: With the read ending 3 residues before the CDR3 end, the germline J gene is used to fill in that end. This chain uses TRBV30 with TRBJ2-7; D might be TRBD1 (5 bases). The CDR3 runs to 14 residues. Trimming removed 6 bases from V and 0 bases from J, with 15 bases in between. Germline V lookup: CDR1 GTSNPN, CDR2 SVGIG (reference sequence). CDR3 sequence: CACDRTSSSYEQYF. CDR3 DNA, as far as it was read: TGTGCCTGTGACAGAACGTCGAGCTCCTACGAG.

To note about this clone: Read data end 3 residues before the CDR3 end; the end is taken from the germline J gene. The chain couples TRBV2 to TRBJ2-7; D may be TRBD1 (5 bases). Germline CDR1 reads SNHLY; CDR2 reads FYNNEI. The CDR3 extends over 14 amino acids. Trimming took off 3 bases at V and 4 bases at J, with 13 bases between the two ends. The CDR3 is CASSEVGRGYEQYF. CDR3 DNA, as far as it was read: TGTGCCAGCAGTGAGGTGGGAAGGGGTTACGAG.

Points on this clone: The observed sequence ends 3 residues before the CDR3 terminus, with the missing tail filled in from the germline J gene. The chain combines TRBV19 with TRBJ2-3, with D unresolved. Germline CDR1 is LNHDA and CDR2 is SQIVND (reference sequence). This CDR3 has 13 amino acids. CDR3 region: CASGSLRGQPQYF. The part of the CDR3 DNA that was read is TGTGCCAGCGGGTCTCTCCGAGGTCAGCCG.

Note on this clone: The CDR3 end is not reached by the read, which stops 3 residues before it; the germline J gene fills it in. The chain combines TRBV2 with TRBJ1-2; 7 bases map to TRBD1. The CDR3 loop spans 12 amino acids. J gave up 2 bases and V 6 bases, and 0 bases lay outside the gene matches. The germline V gene encodes CDR1 SNHLY and CDR2 FYNNEI. Incomplete CDR3 DNA: TGTGCCAGCAGGACAGGGAACTATGGC. Translated, it gives CASRTGNYG. The whole CDR3 sequence is CASRTGNYGYTF.

For this clone: From the germline J gene comes the end of the CDR3, since the read stops 3 residues before it. The V call is TRBV7-2, the J call TRBJ2-3; weak D call: TRBD2 (6 bases). Germline V gene data show CDR1 as SGHTA and CDR2 as FQGNSA. The CDR3 extends over 14 amino acids. The CDR3 loop reads CASSPHSGQETQYF. The CDR3 DNA, read in part, is TGTGCCAGCAGCCCACATAGCGGACAAGAGACG.

About this clone itself: The CDR3 end falls 3 residues outside the read, so it is completed with the germline J gene. The chain employs TRBV10-1 and TRBJ1-4; 8 bases are shared with TRBD1. The germline gives CDR1 WNHNN, CDR2 SYGVQD (reference sequence). The CDR3 length is 16 residues. The CDR3 sequence: CASRPGEAGGWSPLFF. CDR3 DNA (partial): TGCGCCAGCAGACCCGGGGAGGCAGGGGGCTGGTCACCA.

As to this clone: The read halts 3 residues ahead of the CDR3 end, with the missing end drawn from the germline J gene. The chain joins TRBV19 to TRBJ1-1, with 8 bases fitting TRBD1. After removal of 5 bases from V and 5 bases from J, the junction contained 4 bases not matched to a gene. The CDR3 has 13 amino acids. Germline loops: CDR1 LNHDA, CDR2 SQIVND (reference sequence). The covered CDR3 bases are TGTGCCAGTAGTTCGCGGACAGGGACTGAA. Amino acids: CASSSRTGTE. The complete CDR3 protein is CASSSRTGTEAFF.

On this clone: The read ends 3 residues shy of where the CDR3 ends; the end is completed using the germline J gene. The chain has TRBV2 and TRBJ1-1; the D gene is possibly TRBD1 (5 bases). V was pared by 5 bases and J by 3 bases, with 13 bases between. Germline V gives CDR1 SNHLY, CDR2 FYNNEI. CDR3 length: 14 amino acids. The part of the CDR3 DNA that was read is TGTGCCAGCAGTCCACAGGCAATGGACACTGAA. Its translation is CASSPQAMDTE. The full CDR3 reads CASSPQAMDTEAFF.

With respect to this clone: Read coverage stops 3 residues before the CDR3 terminus; the germline J gene supplies the remainder. This rearrangement joins TRBV13 to TRBJ2-1; TRBD2 agrees at 7 bases. CDR3 size: 14 residues. CDR1 and CDR2 (germline): PRHDT, FYEKMQ (reference sequence). V lost 5 bases and J lost 9; bases outside the gene matches: 10. CDR3 protein: CASSGLVSQSEQFF. Partial CDR3 DNA: TGTGCCAGCAGCGGACTAGTTTCCCAGAGTGAG.

As to this clone: Coverage ceases 3 residues before the CDR3 finishes, and the germline J gene fills in the end. The V call is TRBV7-2, the J call TRBJ2-4; the match to TRBD1 covers 7 bases. The CDR3 spans 14 residues. Germline CDR1 reads SGHTA; CDR2 reads FQGNSA. Incomplete CDR3 DNA: TGTGCCAGCAGCTTGGATGTGACAGGGAATGGT. Encoded protein: CASSLDVTGNG. In full, the CDR3 reads CASSLDVTGNGQYF.

In regard to this clone: Sequencing ends 3 residues short of the CDR3 end; the germline J gene provides the rest. This chain joins TRBV7-2 and TRBJ1-2; D is unclear. Germline CDR1 SGHTA, CDR2 FQGNSA. The CDR3 covers 14 residues. The covered CDR3 bases are TGTGCCAGCAGTCCGACTGTTCTTAAAGGAGAC. It is translated as CASSPTVLKGD. The CDR3 in full is CASSPTVLKGDYTF.

The chain's CDR3 is CASSTRTGEETQYF. CDR3 DNA, as far as it was read: TGTGCCAGCAGCACAAGGACAGGGGAAGAGACG. V gene TRBV13 combines with J gene TRBJ2-3, with 9 bases aligning to TRBD1. The read terminates 3 residues before the CDR3 end, so the remaining end is supplied by the germline J gene. Germline values: CDR1 PRHDT, CDR2 FYEKMQ (reference sequence). The CDR3 is 14 amino acids.

On this clone itself: The read ends 3 residues before the CDR3 terminus; that terminus is restored from the germline J gene. This chain joins TRBV5-1 and TRBJ2-7, with 8 bases aligning to TRBD1. Germline V gene lookup returns CDR1 SGHRS and CDR2 YFSETQ. V gave up 4 bases and J gave up 4 bases; unmatched junction bases: 7. The CDR3 is 14 residues long. The CDR3 sequence is CASSLQGEMYEQYF. The covered CDR3 bases are TGCGCCAGCAGCCTACAGGGGGAAATGTACGAG.

As to this clone: The DNA ends 3 residues before the CDR3 does, and the rest of the CDR3 is filled in from the germline J gene. The chain has TRBV19 and TRBJ2-7; TRBD1 agrees at 10 bases. The length of the CDR3 is 15 residues. CDR1 LNHDA and CDR2 SQIVND come from the germline V gene (reference sequence). Trimming removed 3 bases from V and 4 bases from J; junction bases left unmatched: 6. Incomplete CDR3 DNA: TGTGCCAGTAGTATCCAGGGACAGGGGTATTACGAG. Residues: CASSIQGQGYYE. The full CDR3 protein is CASSIQGQGYYEQYF.

About this clone: The sequence runs out 3 residues before the end of the CDR3; the remainder is reconstructed from the germline J gene. The chain is built from TRBV19 and TRBJ1-2, with D tentatively TRBD1 (5 bases). V lost 0 bases, J lost 5 bases, and 13 bases lay in between. The CDR3 is made up of 15 amino acids. Germline-derived CDR1 and CDR2 are LNHDA and SQIVND (reference sequence). Here the CDR3 reads CASSIDPRQFYGYTF. CDR3 bases read: TGTGCCAGTAGTATAGATCCCCGACAGTTTTATGGC. Supplemented by reference TRBV19 and TRBJ1-2, the full variable domain reads DGGITQSPKYLFRKEGQNVTLSCEQNLNHDAMYWYRQDPGQGLRLIYYSQIVNDFQKGDIAEGYSVSREKKESFPLTVTSAQKNPTAFYLCASSIDPRQFYGYTFGSGTRLTVV.

Details on this clone: The read falls 3 residues short of the CDR3 end, and the missing part is taken from the germline J gene. The chain uses TRBV7-3 and TRBJ1-1; TRBD1 aligns across 7 bases. The ends lost 3 bases at V and 3 bases at J; junction bases unmatched: 1. CDR3 length: 13 residues. Germline-derived CDR1 and CDR2 are SGHTA and FQGTGA. CDR3 sequence reads: CASSFTGDTEAFF. Partial CDR3 DNA: TGTGCCAGCAGCTTTACAGGGGACACTGAA.

Notes on this clone: With the read ending 3 residues before the CDR3 end, the germline J gene is used to fill in that end. The chain joins TRBV19 to TRBJ1-2, with D possibly being TRBD1 (6 bases). The length of the CDR3 is 15 residues. The germline V gene encodes CDR1 LNHDA and CDR2 SQIVND (reference sequence). The CDR3 here is CASSIRQGDNNDYTF. CDR3 DNA, as far as it was read: TGTGCCAGTAGTATTCGGCAAGGGGACAACAATGAC.

Worth noting for this clone: The read gets to within 3 residues of the CDR3 end, and the germline J gene fills in the rest. The rearrangement joins TRBV18 to TRBJ2-4, with a possible D match to TRBD1 (5 bases). This CDR3 contains 18 residues. Germline V gene lookup returns CDR1 KGHSH and CDR2 LQKENI. The CDR3 DNA, read in part, is TGTGCCAGCTCACCATCCTGGGGCCTACCGGGTAGGAACTATGGT. Protein sequence: CASSPSWGLPGRNYG. The complete CDR3 protein is CASSPSWGLPGRNYGQYF.

Note on this clone: The read is 3 residues too short to cover the CDR3 end, so that end is filled in from the germline J gene. V is TRBV6-1 and J is TRBJ1-3; D remains unclear. The CDR3 runs to 16 residues. V was trimmed by 1 base and J by 4 bases, leaving 14 bases between them. Looked up from germline, CDR1 is MNHNS and CDR2 is SASEGT. CDR3 sequence reads: CASSEVRLLSGNTIYF. The sequenced part of the CDR3 DNA is TGTGCCAGCAGTGAAGTGAGGCTTCTGTCAGGAAACACC.